The 30 T cell receptor beta chains below all came from one sample that was sequenced in a study of tumor-infiltrating lymphocytes in primary liver carcinoma. Reverse transcription of about 0.5 ug total RNA with a constant-region primer produced TCR beta cDNA. Researchers made the TCR beta libraries by running three nested multiplex PCR rounds with slightly modified ARM-PCR. A C-beta reverse primer and TRBV1-TRBV30 forward primers served in each of the first two PCR rounds, at about 9 cycles apiece. TCRdb fed the multiplex PCR reads into MiXCR, producing one record per CDR3 protein. The data hold approximately 340,000 distinct CDR3 sequences, with less than 65% observed a single time. RNA was extracted from whole blood without cell sorting, alongside germline DNA. Sequenced input: peripheral blood. Every receptor here comes from a man aged 35-49 years with primary liver carcinoma and hepatitis B virus infection.

V is TRBV11-2 and J is TRBJ2-7, with D tentatively TRBD1 (5 bases). Trimming took 5 bases from V and 3 from J, leaving 14 bases between them. This CDR3 comprises 14 residues. Germline values: CDR1 SGHAT, CDR2 FQNNGV. The CDR3 protein is CASSPMTDLYEQYF. CDR3 in DNA: TGTGCCAGCAGCCCGATGACAGATCTCTACGAGCAGTACTTC.

The V call is TRBV6-1, the J call TRBJ2-1; weak D call: TRBD1 (6 bases). This CDR3 comprises 15 residues. Looked up from germline, CDR1 is MNHNS and CDR2 is SASEGT. With 5 bases removed from V and 5 bases from J, the gap between germline ends came to 16 bases. The CDR3 DNA reads TGTGCCAGCAGTTTCGGGACAATACTTAACAATGAGCAGTTCTTC. Amino acids: CASSFGTILNNEQFF.

About this clonotype: A much larger clone sits a single nucleotide away, making a read error possible. The genes are TRBV6-6 and TRBJ1-4, with 8 bases lining up with TRBD1. V shed 7 bases, J shed 13 bases, and the junction held 17 bases outside the gene matches. Germline CDR1 and CDR2: MNHNY and SVGAGI (reference sequence). The CDR3 spans 15 residues. This CDR3 is CASNKGQVELGALFF. The DNA for the CDR3 is TGTGCCAGCAATAAGGGACAGGTCGAGTTAGGGGCACTGTTTTTT.

Worth noting for this clonotype: A junction boundary mismatches the germline segment, possibly from a read error. The V and J genes are TRBV6-2 or TRBV6-3 and TRBJ2-7, with TRBD2 matching 10 bases. This CDR3 comprises 15 residues. CDR1 is MNHEY and CDR2 is SVGEGT in the germline V gene. The CDR3 spells CASASSGRGEYEQYF. CDR3 DNA sequence: TGTGCCAGCGCCTCTAGCGGGAGAGGGGAGTACGAGCAATACTTC.

The chain carries TRBV2 and TRBJ1-5; no clear D gene. V was clipped by 4 bases and J by 5 bases, with 9 bases between them. The CDR3 sequence is 13 residues long. CDR1 is SNHLY and CDR2 is FYNNEI in the germline V gene. This chain's CDR3 is CASSASRDQPQHF. CDR3 DNA: TGTGCCAGCAGTGCTTCGAGGGATCAGCCCCAGCATTTT. The full variable domain, rest sourced from reference TRBV2 and TRBJ1-5, is EPEVTQTPSHQVTQMGQEVILRCVPISNHLYFYWYRQILGQKVEFLVSFYNNEISEKSEIFDDQFSVERPDGSNFTLKIRSTKLEDSAMYFCASSASRDQPQHFGDGTRLSIL.

This clonotype was seen many times. The chain employs TRBV6-1 and TRBJ2-1, with 8 bases that match TRBD2. Looked up from germline, CDR1 is MNHNS and CDR2 is SASEGT. The CDR3 is made up of 15 amino acids. V dropped 2 bases and J dropped 7; count of bases not matched to a gene: 7. The CDR3 protein is CASSESGTRGNEQFF. For the CDR3, the DNA is TGTGCCAGCAGTGAATCCGGGACTAGGGGAAATGAGCAGTTCTTC.

To note about this clonotype: The CDR3 ends on some other residue instead of the conserved phenylalanine or tryptophan, so this is likely a read error. The chain recombines TRBV6-6 with TRBJ2-5, with D perhaps matching TRBD1 (6 bases). This CDR3 has 13 residues. Germline lookup yields CDR1 MNHNY and CDR2 SVGAGI (reference sequence). V lost 2 bases and J 5 bases, leaving 9 bases between the germline ends. CDR3 sequence (DNA): TGTGCCAGCAGTTACCGGCAGGGGGAGACCCAGTACTTA. Amino acids: CASSYRQGETQYL.

Remarks on this clonotype: A much larger clone differs by one base, so this may be a read error. The chain is built from TRBV10-3 and TRBJ1-2; D may be TRBD1 (6 bases). The germline CDR1 and CDR2 sequences are ENHRY and SYGVKD. Trimming took off 8 bases at V and 3 bases at J, with 22 bases between the two ends. The CDR3 is made up of 16 amino acids. The CDR3 region is CAIWYTGTVLDYGYTF. CDR3 bases: TGTGCCATCTGGTACACAGGGACCGTCCTTGACTATGGCTACACCTTC.

Note on this clonotype: This could be a read error, since a much larger clone is one nucleotide away. The chain links TRBV10-3 to TRBJ2-7, with D tentatively TRBD1 (5 bases). Germline CDR1 and CDR2: ENHRY and SYGVKD. The V end was cut by 4 bases, the J end by 9 bases, with 10 bases between. The CDR3 totals 11 residues. In DNA, the CDR3 is TGTGCCATCAGTGCGGACATGGCGCAGTACTTC. It codes for CAISADMAQYF.

J is TRBJ2-7 and V is TRBV11-2, with D possibly matching TRBD2 (5 bases). The V and J ends lost 2 bases and 3 bases respectively, with 11 bases between them. Germline V CDR1 and CDR2: SGHAT, FQNNGV. The CDR3 covers 14 residues. DNA for the CDR3: TGTGCCAGCAGCTTATGGTCGGGGAGCTACGAGCAGTACTTC. Translation gives CASSLWSGSYEQYF.

Concerning this clonotype itself: A much larger clone differs from this one at a single base, so this may be a read error. The chain has TRBV6-1 and TRBJ2-2; D possibly corresponds to TRBD2 (5 bases). From germline, CDR1 is MNHNS and CDR2 SASEGT. V was cut by 6 bases and J by 0 bases, with 11 bases left in between. The CDR3 covers 15 residues. CDR3 protein: CASRTGIANTGELFF. CDR3 bases: TGTGCCAGCAGAACCGGGATAGCGAACACCGGGGAGCTGTTTTTT.

This clonotype has at least ten counts. V gene TRBV6-5 combines with J gene TRBJ2-7, with D perhaps matching TRBD2 (5 bases). V lost 6 bases and J 1 base, leaving 16 bases between the germline ends. This CDR3 is 15 amino acids long. CDR1 is MNHEY, CDR2 SVGAGI, per germline. CDR3 in DNA: TGTGCCAGCAGCCCAACCTCCCGGGGTTCCTACGAGCAGTACTTC. Translation: CASSPTSRGSYEQYF.

A few counts support this clonotype. With a much larger clone just one base away, this may be a read error. The chain joins TRBV29-1 to TRBJ1-2; D is perhaps TRBD1 (5 bases). The germline V gene has CDR1 SQVTM and CDR2 ANQGSEA. This CDR3 has 11 residues. Trimming took off 6 bases at V and 8 bases at J, with 13 bases between the two ends. CDR3 nucleotides: TGCAGCGTCGCTAGGACACGGGGCTACACCTTC. Protein: CSVARTRGYTF.

This clonotype appeared a single time. The chain links TRBV11-2 to TRBJ2-7; no clear D gene. Germline V CDR1 and CDR2: SGHAT, FQNNGV. The CDR3 contains 14 residues. The V and J ends lost 1 base and 10 bases respectively, with 17 bases between them. The CDR3 DNA is TGTGCCAGCAGCTTAGTACCACTCGACTGTGAACAGTACTTC. It yields the protein CASSLVPLDCEQYF.

This clonotype was observed at least ten times. The chain couples TRBV4-2 to TRBJ2-3, with 9 bases aligning to TRBD2. The CDR3 covers 16 residues. Germline V gene lookup returns CDR1 LGHNA and CDR2 YNFKEQ. The V segment lost 1 base and the J segment 1 base; nucleotides outside the gene matches: 3. DNA of the CDR3: TGTGCCAGCAGCCAAGCGGGCGGGAGGGGCACAGATACGCAGTATTTT. Translation gives CASSQAGGRGTDTQYF.

About this clonotype: One end of the junction is discordant with germline, which a read error may explain. The chain employs TRBV11-2 and TRBJ2-1; 8 bases match TRBD2. Per the germline V gene, CDR1 is SGHAT and CDR2 is FQNNGV. The CDR3 length is 16 residues. The CDR3 region is CANSLDRVSGVNEQFF. In DNA, the CDR3 is TGTGCCAACAGCTTAGATAGGGTTAGCGGGGTTAATGAGCAGTTCTTC.

This sequence joins TRBV6-5 and TRBJ2-7; perhaps TRBD1 as D (6 bases). The V and J ends lost 5 bases and 1 base respectively, with 21 bases between them. Germline CDR1 MNHEY, CDR2 SVGAGI. This CDR3 region has 17 residues. The CDR3 DNA sequence: TGTGCCAGCAGTCCATCCGAGACAGGAGGCTGGTCCTACGAGCAGTACTTC. It specifies CASSPSETGGWSYEQYF.

The V and J genes are TRBV11-2 and TRBJ2-3; a weak D match, TRBD2 (7 bases). This CDR3 region has 17 residues. The ends were cut back, 0 bases at V and 3 bases at J, with 16 bases in the middle. Germline assignment: CDR1 SGHAT and CDR2 FQNNGV. In DNA form, the CDR3 reads TGTGCCAGCAGCTTAGAGGGGGGAGGGGGGGTAACAGATACGCAGTATTTT. Amino acids: CASSLEGGGGVTDTQYF. Full variable domain (remainder filled in from reference TRBV11-2 and TRBJ2-3): EAGVAQSPRYKIIEKRQSVAFWCNPISGHATLYWYQQILGQGPKLLIQFQNNGVVDDSQLPKDRFSAERLKGVDSTLKIQPAKLEDSAVYLCASSLEGGGGVTDTQYFGPGTRLTVL.

This clonotype was counted many times. V is TRBV29-1 and J is TRBJ2-3; the D gene is possibly TRBD2 (6 bases). The germline gives CDR1 SQVTM, CDR2 ANQGSEA. The CDR3 runs to 15 residues. V was trimmed by 2 bases and J by 5 bases, leaving 17 bases between them. Here the CDR3 DNA reads TGCAGCGTTGAAAGTCTAGAACTAGCCCAAGATACGCAGTATTTT. It is translated as CSVESLELAQDTQYF.

For this clonotype: The CDR3 end shows no conserved phenylalanine or tryptophan, and so a read error is likely. The CDR3 spells CGVERPTGAPGEQYL. For the CDR3, the DNA is TGCGGCGTTGAACGTCCCACGGGGGCCCCAGGCGAGCAGTACCTC. The chain recombines TRBV29-1 with TRBJ2-7; D might be TRBD1 or TRBD2, each matching 6 bases. Germline CDR1 reads SQVTM; CDR2 reads ANQGSEA. The CDR3 is 15 residues long.

CDR3 in amino acids: CASSQDGDRSASEQYF. The CDR3 DNA reads TGTGCCAGCAGCCAAGATGGGGACCGCTCAGCCTCCGAGCAGTACTTC. This rearrangement joins TRBV4-2 to TRBJ2-7, with D perhaps assigned TRBD1 or TRBD2 (5 bases each). The CDR3 is made up of 16 amino acids. Germline CDR1 and CDR2: LGHNA and YNFKEQ. Deletions cut 0 bases from V and 6 bases from J, with 18 bases between.

This clonotype showed up just once. The chain joins TRBV20-1 to TRBJ2-1; possible D gene TRBD1, 6 bases. Per the germline V gene, CDR1 is DFQATT and CDR2 is SNEGSKA (reference sequence). V was cut by 4 bases and J by 1 base, with 8 bases left in between. This CDR3 is 13 amino acids long. The CDR3 sequence: CSANRASYNEQFF. For the CDR3, the DNA is TGCAGTGCTAACAGGGCATCCTACAATGAGCAGTTCTTC.

This clonotype was seen only a few times. The V and J genes are TRBV28 and TRBJ2-7, with 8 bases identical to TRBD2. The germline gives CDR1 MDHEN, CDR2 SYDVKM. The CDR3 loop spans 15 amino acids. Trimming cost V 6 bases and J 0 bases; bases outside gene matches: 7. The CDR3 bases are TGTGCCAGCAGAAGCAGCGGGAGCGACTCCTACGAGCAGTACTTC. This encodes CASRSSGSDSYEQYF.

Worth noting for this clonotype: The CDR3 end shows no conserved phenylalanine or tryptophan, and so a read error is likely. The gene calls are TRBV6-1 and TRBJ2-7; D call uncertain. V lost 2 bases and J lost 5, with 16 bases in between. The CDR3 runs to 15 residues. Germline CDR1 is MNHNS and CDR2 is SASEGT. The DNA for the CDR3 is TGTGCCAGCAGTGAATTCTGGCGGAGAGGCCACGAGCAGTACCTC. This codes for CASSEFWRRGHEQYL.

This clonotype was picked up a small number of times. The V and J genes are TRBV12-3 or TRBV12-4 and TRBJ2-3, with D possibly called TRBD1 or TRBD2 (6 bases each). The CDR3 is 14 residues long. Trimming stripped 3 bases from V and 5 bases from J, with 12 bases between. The CDR3 sequence: CASSFSGAGDTQYF. For the CDR3, the DNA is TGTGCCAGCAGTTTTTCGGGGGCGGGAGATACGCAGTATTTT.

Concerning this clonotype itself: With a much larger clone just one base away, this may be a read error. The chain uses TRBV12-3 or TRBV12-4 and TRBJ2-7; D may be TRBD2 (6 bases). Trimming removed 5 bases from V and 7 bases from J, with 15 bases in between. This CDR3 contains 13 residues. The CDR3 is CASSVTSFKEQYF. The CDR3 DNA sequence: TGTGCCAGCAGTGTTACTAGCTTCAAAGAGCAGTACTTC.

The chain joins TRBV5-1 to TRBJ2-3; the D is unclear. The CDR3 has 16 residues. CDR1 and CDR2 from the germline V gene are SGHRS and YFSETQ. Trimming stripped 5 bases from V and 0 bases from J, with 16 bases between. CDR3 region: CASRKTVDPSTDTQYF. The CDR3, as DNA: TGCGCCAGCAGGAAAACAGTAGACCCTAGCACAGATACGCAGTATTTT.

This clonotype was seen a single time. One end of the junction varies from germline; a read error may be responsible. The chain employs TRBV29-1 and TRBJ1-5; D ambiguous. Germline V gives CDR1 SQVTM, CDR2 ANQGSEA. CDR3 length: 13 residues. In DNA form, the CDR3 reads TGCAGCGTTGAAGGTGCGGAAGATCAGTCCCAGCATTTT. Its protein product is CSVEGAEDQSQHF.

This clonotype showed up many times. The chain uses TRBV11-2 and TRBJ2-3, with 9 bases identical to TRBD2. The CDR3 consists of 17 residues. Trimming removed 0 bases from V and 3 bases from J; junction bases left unmatched: 7. CDR1 is SGHAT, CDR2 FQNNGV, per germline. The CDR3 DNA follows: TGTGCCAGCAGCTTAGAGGGGGGCGGGAGGGTAACAGATACGCAGTATTTT. Protein product: CASSLEGGGRVTDTQYF.

In its sample, this clonotype was seen once. Without the conserved terminal phenylalanine or tryptophan, this CDR3 likely stems from a read error. This chain links TRBV25-1 with TRBJ2-2; D not certain. CDR3 length: 12 amino acids. V shed 4 bases and J shed 8 bases, with 8 bases lying between them. Looked up from germline, CDR1 is MGHDK and CDR2 is SYGVNS. The CDR3 DNA follows: TGTGCCAGCAGTGTCCCGGCTGGGGAGCTGTTTTCT. Amino acids: CASSVPAGELFS.